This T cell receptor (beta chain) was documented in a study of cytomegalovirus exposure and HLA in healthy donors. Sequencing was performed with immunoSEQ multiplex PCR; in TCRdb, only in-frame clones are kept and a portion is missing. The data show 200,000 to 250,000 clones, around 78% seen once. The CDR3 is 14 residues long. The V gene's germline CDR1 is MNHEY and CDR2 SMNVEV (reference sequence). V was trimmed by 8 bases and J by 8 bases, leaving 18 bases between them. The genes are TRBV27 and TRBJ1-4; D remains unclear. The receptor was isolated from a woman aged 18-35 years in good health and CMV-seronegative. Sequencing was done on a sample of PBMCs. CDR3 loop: CASSHGQFGEKLFF. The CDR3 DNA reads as TGTGCCAGCTCCCACGGGCAGTTCGGCGAAAAACTGTTTTTT.